These 25 T cell receptor beta chains were sequenced from one sample in a study of cytomegalovirus exposure and HLA in healthy donors. The study ran its PCR with 60 Vbeta and 13 Jbeta primers. Sequenced by immunoSEQ multiplex PCR; TCRdb stores in-frame clones only, minus some. The sample holds approximately 140,000 clones, roughly 79% seen once. The sample was PBMCs. All receptors derive from a woman aged 40 to 55 in good health and CMV-seronegative.

The chain links TRBV19 to TRBJ2-3; TRBD2 aligns across 9 bases. Germline CDR1 LNHDA, CDR2 SQIVND (reference sequence). The CDR3 runs 16 residues. V dropped 3 bases and J dropped 3; count of bases not matched to a gene: 7. CDR3 sequence reads: CASSIGLAGSTDTQYF. The CDR3 DNA reads TGTGCCAGTAGTATCGGGCTAGCGGGGAGTACAGATACGCAGTATTTT.

As to this clone: One junction end disagrees with the germline gene, perhaps due to a read error. This chain links TRBV11-3 with TRBJ1-1; D call uncertain. The CDR3 consists of 13 residues. Germline V lookup: CDR1 SGHNT, CDR2 YENEEA. The DNA of the CDR3 is TGTGCCAGCAGCTTAGGAGGGAACACGGAAGCTTTCTTT. Translation: CASSLGGNTEAFF.

The chain recombines TRBV11-2 with TRBJ2-4, with 8 nucleotides matching TRBD2. V gave up 5 bases and J gave up 0 bases; unmatched junction bases: 15. Germline loops: CDR1 SGHAT, CDR2 FQNNGV. This CDR3 spans 19 amino acids. CDR3 residues: CASSPGAGGVKRAKNIQYF. In DNA form, the CDR3 reads TGTGCCAGCAGCCCCGGTGCGGGGGGAGTAAAACGAGCCAAAAACATTCAGTACTTC.

This clone was seen only a few times. The rearrangement uses TRBV11-3 and TRBJ2-1; tentative D call: TRBD1 (6 bases). Deletions cut 3 bases from V and 0 bases from J, with 6 bases between. Germline CDR1 and CDR2: SGHNT and YENEEA. There are 14 residues in the CDR3. CDR3 nucleotides: TGTGCCAGCAGCTTGGACAGCTCCTACAATGAGCAGTTCTTC. Translation gives CASSLDSSYNEQFF.

J is TRBJ2-7 and V is TRBV27; D may be TRBD2 (5 bases). The V gene lost 6 bases and the J gene lost 2 bases, with 11 bases spanning the gap. CDR3 length equals 13 residues. From germline, CDR1 is MNHEY and CDR2 SMNVEV (reference sequence). CDR3 in amino acids: CASRHGVTYEQYF. In DNA form, the CDR3 reads TGTGCCAGCAGGCACGGGGTCACCTACGAGCAGTACTTC.

This clone was counted a single time. This chain uses TRBV18 with TRBJ2-1; D is ambiguous. Germline V gene sequence: CDR1 KGHSH, CDR2 LQKENI. The CDR3 has 13 amino acids. V lost 6 bases and J lost 5, with 11 bases in between. The CDR3 here is CASSPARDNEQFF. CDR3 in DNA: TGTGCCAGCTCTCCGGCCCGGGACAATGAGCAGTTCTTC.

With respect to this clone: Compared with germline, one end of the junction differs, possibly owing to a read error. The V and J genes are TRBV28 and TRBJ1-1; TRBD1 is a possible D gene (5 bases). CDR1 is MDHEN, CDR2 SYDVKM, per germline. The CDR3 runs to 13 residues. The chain's CDR3 is CASSFGGNPEAFF. The CDR3 DNA sequence: TGTGCCAGCAGTTTCGGGGGGAACCCTGAAGCTTTCTTT.

This chain joins TRBV11-2 and TRBJ1-2; 7 bases agree with TRBD1. V lost 1 base, J lost 4 bases, and 3 bases stayed unmatched. The CDR3 sequence is 14 residues long. The V gene's germline CDR1 is SGHAT and CDR2 FQNNGV. The CDR3 loop is CASSLAGQLYGYTF. The CDR3 DNA is TGTGCCAGCAGCTTAGCGGGACAGCTCTATGGCTACACCTTC.

This clone was found a few times. The chain carries TRBV5-1 and TRBJ2-3, with D tentatively TRBD1 (6 bases). With 0 bases removed from V and 10 bases from J, the gap between germline ends came to 12 bases. The CDR3 is made up of 13 amino acids. Per germline, CDR1 SGHRS and CDR2 YFSETQ. The chain's CDR3 is CASSLDEGGSQYF. CDR3 DNA sequence: TGCGCCAGCAGCTTGGACGAAGGGGGATCGCAGTATTTT.

This clone has a single count. The genes are TRBV5-6 and TRBJ1-2; 7 bases match TRBD1. This CDR3 spans 13 amino acids. Germline CDR1 and CDR2: SGHDT and YYEEEE. The trim removed 4 bases at V and 5 bases at J, leaving 5 bases unmatched. CDR3 bases: TGTGCCAGCAGCGTGGGGACAGCTTATGGCTACACCTTC. It is translated as CASSVGTAYGYTF.

Of note for this clone: One end of the junction does not line up with germline, which may come from a read error. The J gene is TRBJ1-2, the V gene TRBV27; no definite D call. The CDR3 covers 14 residues. Germline CDR1 reads MNHEY; CDR2 reads SMNVEV (reference sequence). In DNA form, the CDR3 reads TGTGCCAGCAGTTTATCTCCGGGTTACTACGGCTACACCTTC. Translation gives CASSLSPGYYGYTF.

This clone was found once. The gene calls are TRBV7-3 and TRBJ1-3; tentatively, D is TRBD1 (6 bases). CDR3 size: 16 residues. V was pared by 0 bases and J by 2 bases, with 11 bases between. The germline gives CDR1 SGHTA, CDR2 FQGTGA. CDR3 sequence reads: CASSLTGAGAGNTIYF. CDR3 in DNA: TGTGCCAGCAGCTTAACTGGGGCAGGGGCTGGAAACACCATATATTTT. Variable domain in full (rest from reference TRBV7-3 and TRBJ1-3): GAGVSQTPSNKVTEKGKYVELRCDPISGHTALYWYRQSLGQGPEFLIYFQGTGAADDSGLPNDRFFAVRPEGSVSTLKIQRTERGDSAVYLCASSLTGAGAGNTIYFGEGSWLTVV.

The chain combines TRBV11-3 with TRBJ2-7; D perhaps matches TRBD2 (5 bases). V lost 5 bases to trimming and J lost 3 bases, with 14 bases between them. Germline-derived CDR1 and CDR2 are SGHNT and YENEEA. CDR3 size: 14 residues. The CDR3 DNA reads TGTGCCAGCAGCCCCTCCGAGGGCAGCTACGAGCAGTACTTC. Protein: CASSPSEGSYEQYF.

V usage is TRBV6-5 and J usage is TRBJ2-3; the D gene is possibly TRBD1 (6 bases). Trimming pared 2 bases from V and 5 bases from J, leaving 11 bases between. Germline CDR1 and CDR2: MNHEY and SVGAGI. The length of the CDR3 is 14 residues. CDR3 loop: CASSYGAGVDTQYF. CDR3 in DNA: TGTGCCAGCAGTTACGGGGCAGGGGTAGATACGCAGTATTTT.

The V and J genes are TRBV6-1 and TRBJ1-5, with no clear D. With 4 bases removed from V and 6 bases from J, the gap between germline ends came to 10 bases. Germline CDR1 MNHNS, CDR2 SASEGT. This CDR3 has 13 residues. For the CDR3, the DNA is TGTGCCAGCAGTGTGTTGAGGATTCAGCCCCAGCATTTT. This gives the protein CASSVLRIQPQHF.

The V and J genes are TRBV28 and TRBJ2-7; D unresolved. Between the trimmed V and J ends, which lost 3 bases and 3 bases, there was a span of 12 bases. This CDR3 region has 14 residues. Germline CDR1 MDHEN, CDR2 SYDVKM. CDR3 nucleotides: TGTGCCAGCAGTTTTAGTGACATGGGCTACGAGCAGTACTTC. Amino acid sequence: CASSFSDMGYEQYF.

This clone occurred a few times. The V call is TRBV9, the J call TRBJ2-3, with D perhaps TRBD2 (5 bases). V lost 0 bases, J lost 2 bases, and 10 bases lay in between. CDR1 is SGDLS, CDR2 YYNGEE, per germline. This CDR3 spans 15 amino acids. The CDR3 sequence is CASSVAGIFTDTQYF. CDR3 bases: TGTGCCAGCAGCGTAGCGGGGATTTTCACAGATACGCAGTATTTT.

The chain combines TRBV7-9 with TRBJ1-4; D is unclear. V dropped 2 bases and J dropped 8 bases, with 12 bases sitting between them. The CDR3 runs to 14 residues. Germline V lookup: CDR1 SEHNR, CDR2 FQNEAQ (reference sequence). The CDR3 is CASSLIGVREKLFF. As DNA, the CDR3 is TGTGCCAGCAGCTTAATCGGGGTTCGGGAAAAACTGTTTTTT.

This clone was seen a single time. The chain is built from TRBV27 and TRBJ2-3, with a weak D call TRBD1 (5 bases). This CDR3 spans 14 amino acids. Germline loops: CDR1 MNHEY, CDR2 SMNVEV (reference sequence). V was pared by 1 base and J by 5 bases, with 10 bases between. The chain's CDR3 is CASSLWGRRDTQYF. DNA of the CDR3: TGTGCCAGCAGTTTATGGGGCCGCCGAGATACGCAGTATTTT.

The chain links TRBV10-3 to TRBJ2-3, with 16 bases lining up with TRBD2. The CDR3 runs to 17 residues. Looked up from germline, CDR1 is ENHRY and CDR2 is SYGVKD. With V trimmed by 10 bases and J by 0 bases, 7 bases remained unmatched. The CDR3 DNA is TGTGCCAGCGGGGGACTAGCGGGAGGGTCTAGCACAGATACGCAGTATTTT. It codes for CASGGLAGGSSTDTQYF.

The chain employs TRBV19 and TRBJ2-7, with a weak D call TRBD2 (6 bases). The length of the CDR3 is 14 residues. Germline CDR1 and CDR2: LNHDA and SQIVND (reference sequence). V lost 4 bases and J 6 bases, leaving 16 bases between the germline ends. The CDR3 nucleotides are TGTGCCAGTAGTACCGACCTGACTAGTCTCGAGCAGTACTTC. Residues: CASSTDLTSLEQYF.

The rearrangement links TRBV9 to TRBJ2-1, with TRBD2 matching over 10 bases. Germline V gene sequence: CDR1 SGDLS, CDR2 YYNGEE. V dropped 1 base and J dropped 9; count of bases not matched to a gene: 4. This CDR3 contains 14 residues. In nucleotides, the CDR3 is TGTGCCAGCAGCGTACTAGCGGGAGTGGGTGAGCAGTTCTTC. Its protein product is CASSVLAGVGEQFF.

This clone was seen only once. The chain employs TRBV5-1 and TRBJ2-5; 14 nucleotides line up with TRBD2. The germline V gene encodes CDR1 SGHRS and CDR2 YFSETQ. The CDR3 loop spans 16 amino acids. Unmatched junction bases numbered 3, after V lost 1 base and J lost 4 bases. CDR3 residues: CASSLMGLAGAETQYF. CDR3 DNA: TGCGCCAGCAGCTTGATGGGACTAGCGGGAGCAGAGACCCAGTACTTC.

With regard to this clone: The junction does not match germline at one end; this may be a read error. The chain uses TRBV5-4 and TRBJ1-4; D unresolved. This CDR3 is 15 amino acids long. The germline V gene has CDR1 SGHNT and CDR2 YYREEE (reference sequence). CDR3: CASSQEEGPNEKLFF. The DNA for the CDR3 is TGTGCCAGCAGCCAAGAGGAGGGCCCTAACGAAAAACTGTTTTTT.

The rearrangement uses TRBV5-1 and TRBJ1-5; D gene unclear. This CDR3 has 14 residues. Germline assignment: CDR1 SGHRS and CDR2 YFSETQ. Trimming left V 7 bases short and J 5 bases short, with 16 bases between. Here the CDR3 reads CASPSGSAYQPQHF. DNA for the CDR3: TGCGCCAGCCCCAGCGGATCTGCCTATCAGCCCCAGCATTTT.